The clone carrying this T cell receptor (beta chain) occurred many times. Time point given: newly diagnosed GD, antithyroid drugs for less than 3 months. Generation of the TCR library employed RNA extracted from PBMCs. Investigators report Graves' disease was diagnosed under American Thyroid Association guidelines. Patient provenance is recorded as an endocrinology department in Xi'an, China. Trimming took 1 base from V and 1 from J, leaving 7 bases between them. The germline gives CDR1 SGHTA, CDR2 FQGNSA. This CDR3 has 15 amino acids. In building TCR beta libraries, iRepertoire HTBI primers were used together with Arm-PCR of CDR3 regions. Authors' methods: Identification across samples found 50 to 80 TRBV and 12 to 15 TRBJ segments. Via MiXCR, TCRdb re-called the multiplex PCR reads, giving one row per CDR3 protein. None of the V and J calls come from the authors' own analysis; TCRdb made them. The sample records 360,000 or so distinct CDR3 sequences, about a sixth being singletons.

This entry comes from a study of regulatory T cells in long-lasting Graves disease. These data were likewise used in another study, on T cells in Graves' hyperthyroidism and ophthalmopathy. From that paper: TCR CDR3 regions were first amplified by RT-PCR with HTBI primers.

The specimen was peripheral blood mononuclear cells (PBMCs), collected at new diagnosis, from a patient treated with antithyroid drugs. The TCR originated in a woman between 18 and 29 years old with Graves disease. This chain joins TRBV7-2 and TRBJ2-2; D gene unclear. The CDR3 is CASSLGGGNTGELFF. The CDR3 DNA follows: TGTGCCAGCAGCTTAGGAGGCGGGAACACCGGGGAGCTGTTTTTT.